This is a list of T cell receptor beta chains from one sample in a study of blood T cell repertoires in COVID-19. The repertoire was sequenced with immunoSEQ multiplex PCR; TCRdb's copy has only in-frame clones and lacks some. This table holds fewer than 65,000 clones, around 84% found once. Sample: peripheral blood. All receptors come from a human donor in a cohort sampled during active COVID-19. The conserved cysteine and the conserved F or W are not part of the CDR3 here. Each record gives: clone size, CDR3 length, V gene, CDR3 protein. For some rows the clone size is stated as once, few or many, or as a class when expanded; others skip it.

abundance: -
len: 14
v_gene: TRBV28
CDR3aa: ASTLLTSGPTGTQY

abundance: -
len: 14
v_gene: TRBV11-1
CDR3aa: ASSLLRVVMNTEAF

abundance: once
len: 10
v_gene: TRBV3-1/TRBV3-2
CDR3aa: ASSQETAPAF

abundance: few
len: 12
v_gene: TRBV4-1
CDR3aa: ASSLTGQDSPLH

abundance: -
len: 14
v_gene: TRBV30
CDR3aa: AWSGGGTVNRYEQY

abundance: -
len: 13
v_gene: TRBV4-2
CDR3aa: ASSQGTPLADGYT

abundance: few
len: 11
v_gene: TRBV3-1/TRBV3-2
CDR3aa: ASSRGGLYEQY

abundance: -
len: 13
v_gene: TRBV29-1
CDR3aa: SVRPTSGSSGEQY

abundance: -
len: 11
v_gene: TRBV27
CDR3aa: ASSLGGNYGYT

abundance: -
len: 12
v_gene: TRBV29-1
CDR3aa: SGRSGTTTDTQY

abundance: few
len: 13
v_gene: TRBV18
CDR3aa: ASSPSPRVDYGYT

abundance: few
len: 13
v_gene: TRBV19
CDR3aa: ASSNYLSSYNEQF

abundance: few
len: 10
v_gene: TRBV7-9
CDR3aa: ASTFSGLGAF

abundance: -
len: 13
v_gene: TRBV27
CDR3aa: ASSLKAGLANEQF

abundance: few
len: 11
v_gene: TRBV12-3/TRBV12-4
CDR3aa: ASSFAGLYEQY

abundance: -
len: 11
v_gene: TRBV19
CDR3aa: ASSGRVRGEQF

abundance: -
len: 11
v_gene: TRBV5-5
CDR3aa: ASSPDFNTEAF

abundance: many
len: 13
v_gene: TRBV28
CDR3aa: ASSSSGTGFTEAF

abundance: -
len: 13
v_gene: TRBV5-1
CDR3aa: ASSPGTSGTKTQY

abundance: medium-sized
len: 15
v_gene: TRBV11-3
CDR3aa: ASSLEEEGRPNYGYT

abundance: few
len: 17
v_gene: TRBV7-9
CDR3aa: ASSRGRNAGQEPNQPQH

abundance: -
len: 18
v_gene: TRBV12-2
CDR3aa: ASRLAAPQRGHHGRNEQF

abundance: -
len: 13
v_gene: TRBV15
CDR3aa: ATSRPSGRGYEQY

abundance: -
len: 9
v_gene: TRBV7-9
CDR3aa: ASSREPEAF

abundance: -
len: 13
v_gene: TRBV5-8
CDR3aa: ASSFPGTVLWGYT

abundance: -
len: 13
v_gene: TRBV4-3
CDR3aa: ASSQDMGQFYEQY

abundance: -
len: 12
v_gene: TRBV28
CDR3aa: ASSPRTGNEKLF

abundance: -
len: 15
v_gene: TRBV18
CDR3aa: ASSPLRTRAQADTQY

abundance: -
len: 10
v_gene: TRBV6-2/TRBV6-3
CDR3aa: ASSYGPGELF

abundance: once
len: 14
v_gene: TRBV7-9
CDR3aa: ASSSTGKESNQPQH

abundance: -
len: 13
v_gene: TRBV13
CDR3aa: ASSLGTGNNYGYT

abundance: -
len: 13
v_gene: TRBV2
CDR3aa: ASRDGLSSSYEQY

abundance: -
len: 13
v_gene: TRBV7-8
CDR3aa: ASSPQRALFYEQY

abundance: -
len: 13
v_gene: TRBV5-4
CDR3aa: ASSPGTSGGNEQF

abundance: -
len: 7
v_gene: TRBV29-1
CDR3aa: SVGGGAF